This note documents a single T cell receptor (beta chain) sequence. The assay was immunoSEQ multiplex PCR, and TCRdb's table has in-frame clones only and misses some. The sample gives 25,000 to 40,000 clones, around 92% of which show up once; approximately 7.5% is in the top ten. The V and J ends lost 6 bases and 7 bases respectively, with 13 bases between them. CDR1 is SEHNR and CDR2 is FQNEAQ in the germline V gene (reference sequence). This CDR3 comprises 14 residues. The record originates from a study of T cells in tuberculosis. The specimen sequenced was PBMCs. J is TRBJ1-6 and V is TRBV7-9; D ambiguous. The TCR originated in a donor aged 10 to 29 with latent tuberculosis or without tuberculosis infection. Some clones in this sample may be carry-over from other donors' samples. CDR3 protein: CASSGLSGNSPLHF. CDR3 sequence (DNA): TGTGCCAGCAGTGGACTCTCAGGCAATTCACCCCTCCACTTT.